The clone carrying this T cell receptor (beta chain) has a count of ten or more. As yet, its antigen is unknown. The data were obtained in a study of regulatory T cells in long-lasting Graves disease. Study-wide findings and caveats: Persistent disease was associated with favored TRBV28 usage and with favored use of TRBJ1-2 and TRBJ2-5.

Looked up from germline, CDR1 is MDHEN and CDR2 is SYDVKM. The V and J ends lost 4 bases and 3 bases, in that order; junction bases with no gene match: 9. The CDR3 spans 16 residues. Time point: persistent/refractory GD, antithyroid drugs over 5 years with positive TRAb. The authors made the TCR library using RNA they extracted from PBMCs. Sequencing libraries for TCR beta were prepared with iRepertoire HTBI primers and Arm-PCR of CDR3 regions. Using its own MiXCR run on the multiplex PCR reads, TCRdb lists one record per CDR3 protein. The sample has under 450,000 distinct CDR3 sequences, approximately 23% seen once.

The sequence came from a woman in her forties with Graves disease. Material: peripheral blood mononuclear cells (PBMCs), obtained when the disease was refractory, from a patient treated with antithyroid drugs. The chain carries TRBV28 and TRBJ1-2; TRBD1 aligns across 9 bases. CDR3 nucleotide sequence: TGTGCCAGCAGTTCCGAACCGGGACAGGGACACTATGGCTACACCTTC. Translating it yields CASSSEPGQGHYGYTF.